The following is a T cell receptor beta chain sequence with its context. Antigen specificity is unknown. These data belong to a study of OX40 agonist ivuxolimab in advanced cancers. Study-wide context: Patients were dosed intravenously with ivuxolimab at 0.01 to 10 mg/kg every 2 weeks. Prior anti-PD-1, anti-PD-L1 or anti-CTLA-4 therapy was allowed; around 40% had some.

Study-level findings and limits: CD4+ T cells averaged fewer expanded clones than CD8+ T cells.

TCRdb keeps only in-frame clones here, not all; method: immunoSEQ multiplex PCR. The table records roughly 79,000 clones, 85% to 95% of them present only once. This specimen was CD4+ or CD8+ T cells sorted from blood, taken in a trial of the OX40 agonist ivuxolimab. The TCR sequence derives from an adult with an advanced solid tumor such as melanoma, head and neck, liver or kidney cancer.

The CDR3 protein is CATSRGAVYGYTF. DNA for the CDR3: TGTGCCACCTCTAGGGGGGCAGTCTATGGCTACACCTTC. The rearrangement links TRBV2 to TRBJ1-2; possibly TRBD1 for D (6 bases). V lost 10 bases and J lost 4, with 16 bases in between. CDR1 SNHLY and CDR2 FYNNEI come from the germline V gene. The CDR3 is made up of 13 amino acids. The full variable domain, in which reference TRBV2 and TRBJ1-2 provide the parts outside the CDR3, is EPEVTQTPSHQVTQMGQEVILRCVPISNHLYFYWYRQILGQKVEFLVSFYNNEISEKSEIFDDQFSVERPDGSNFTLKIRSTKLEDSAMYFCATSRGAVYGYTFGSGTRLTVV.